This T cell receptor beta chain was found in a study of control samples from healthy donors and cancer patients. Sequencing was performed with immunoSEQ multiplex PCR; in TCRdb, only in-frame clones are kept and a portion is missing. The table has tens of thousands of clones, roughly 90% seen once. Sequenced: blood. The receptor was derived from a woman in her 70s in good health.

The CDR3, as DNA: TGTGCCTGTCACCGAAGGGCCAGGGGGCGCAACTATGGCTACACCTTC. It yields the protein CACHRRARGRNYGYTF. The rearrangement joins TRBV30 to TRBJ1-2; TRBD1 aligns across 8 bases. With 6 bases clipped from V and 2 bases from J, the junction kept 14 bases outside the gene matches. There are 16 residues in the CDR3. Per germline, CDR1 GTSNPN and CDR2 SVGIG (reference sequence). Based on the CDR3 plus reference TRBV30 and TRBJ1-2, the full variable domain is SQTIHQWPATLVQPVGSPLSLECTVEGTSNPNLYWYRQAAGRGLQLLFYSVGIGQISSEVPQNLSASRPQDRQFILSSKKLLLSDSGFYLCACHRRARGRNYGYTFGSGTRLTVV.